This T cell receptor (beta chain) was retrieved from a study of T cell responses to AZD1222 COVID-19 vaccine. Findings and caveats of the study: Baseline antibody screening turned up just six or seven seropositive AZD1222 recipients.

Repertoires were generated with immunoSEQ multiplex PCR, while TCRdb's copy carries only in-frame clones and drops some. Seen here are 200,000 or so clones, around 92% observed once, and the top ten hold roughly 9.2%. This clone was observed once. What it recognizes is unknown. The CDR3 sequence is 13 residues long. Losses at the gene ends were 1 base for V and 2 bases for J; bases not matched to a gene: 2. Per germline, CDR1 SQVTM and CDR2 ANQGSEA. This chain joins TRBV29-1 and TRBJ2-7, with 7 bases that match TRBD1. The TCR comes from an adult in good health. This sample comprised peripheral blood, obtained on day 0 of AZD1222 vaccination. The CDR3 nucleotides read TGCAGCGTTGAAGGACAGGGCCCCTACGAGCAGTACTTC. It specifies CSVEGQGPYEQYF.